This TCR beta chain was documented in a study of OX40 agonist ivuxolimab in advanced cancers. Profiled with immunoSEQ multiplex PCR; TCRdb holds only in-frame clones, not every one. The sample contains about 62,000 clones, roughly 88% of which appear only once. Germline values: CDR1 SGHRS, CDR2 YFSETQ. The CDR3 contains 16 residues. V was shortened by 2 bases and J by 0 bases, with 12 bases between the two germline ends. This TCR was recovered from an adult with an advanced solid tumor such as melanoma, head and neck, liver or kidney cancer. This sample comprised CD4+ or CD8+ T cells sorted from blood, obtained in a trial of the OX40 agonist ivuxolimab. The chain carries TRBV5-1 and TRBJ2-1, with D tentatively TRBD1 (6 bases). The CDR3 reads CASSFRGRSSYNEQFF. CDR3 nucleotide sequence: TGCGCCAGCAGCTTCAGGGGACGTAGCTCCTACAATGAGCAGTTCTTC.